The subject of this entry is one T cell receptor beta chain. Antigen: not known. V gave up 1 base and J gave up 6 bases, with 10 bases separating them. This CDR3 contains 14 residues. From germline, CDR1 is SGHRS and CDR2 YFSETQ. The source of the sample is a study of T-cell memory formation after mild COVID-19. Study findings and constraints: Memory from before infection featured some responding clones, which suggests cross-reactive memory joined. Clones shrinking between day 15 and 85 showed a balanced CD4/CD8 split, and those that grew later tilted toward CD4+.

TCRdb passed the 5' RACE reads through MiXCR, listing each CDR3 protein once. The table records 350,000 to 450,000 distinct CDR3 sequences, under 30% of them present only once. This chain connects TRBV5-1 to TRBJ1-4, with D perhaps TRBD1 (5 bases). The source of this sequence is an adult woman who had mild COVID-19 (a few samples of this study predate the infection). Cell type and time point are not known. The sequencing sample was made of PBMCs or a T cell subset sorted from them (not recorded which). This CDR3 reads CASSLSARDEKLFF. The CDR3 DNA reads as TGCGCCAGCAGCTTGTCAGCCAGGGATGAAAAACTGTTTTTT. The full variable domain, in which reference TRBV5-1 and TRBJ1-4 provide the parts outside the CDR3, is KAGVTQTPRYLIKTRGQQVTLSCSPISGHRSVSWYQQTPGQGLQFLFEYFSETQRNKGNFPGRFSGRQFSNSRSEMNVSTLELGDSALYLCASSLSARDEKLFFGSGTQLSVL.